The entry below describes one T cell receptor beta chain. V shed 2 bases and J shed 4 bases, with 8 bases lying between them. The CDR3 totals 13 residues. The germline CDR1 and CDR2 sequences are SGDLS and YYNGEE. This sample stems from a study of OX40 agonist ivuxolimab in advanced cancers. TCRdb keeps only in-frame clones here, not all; method: immunoSEQ multiplex PCR. This table has tens of thousands of clones, about 90% appearing once. The chain combines TRBV9 with TRBJ2-3; no definite D call. The material was CD4+ or CD8+ T cells sorted from blood, obtained in a trial of the OX40 agonist ivuxolimab. The source is an adult with an advanced solid tumor such as melanoma, head and neck, liver or kidney cancer. The CDR3 is CASSVTPADTQYF. CDR3 DNA sequence: TGTGCCAGCAGCGTTACCCCCGCAGATACGCAGTATTTT.